Each of the 26 T cell receptor beta chains below was sequenced from the same sample in a study of T cell responses to AZD1222 COVID-19 vaccine. Assay: immunoSEQ multiplex PCR; the TCRdb copy retains only in-frame clones and omits some. The sample carries about 160,000 clones, roughly nine tenths recorded once. Specimen: peripheral blood, collected on day 0 of AZD1222 vaccination. The receptors shown here come from an adult in good health.

The rearrangement joins TRBV12-3 or TRBV12-4 to TRBJ1-3; 7 bases are a match to TRBD1. Trimming at V came to 6 bases and at J to 5 bases, leaving 4 bases not matched to a gene. The CDR3 totals 13 residues. DNA for the CDR3: TGTGCCAGCAGCCGGACAGGACGAAACACCATATATTTT. It codes for CASSRTGRNTIYF.

The chain employs TRBV7-9 and TRBJ1-5; no definite D call. Trimming cost V 5 bases and J 6 bases, with 8 bases left between them. This CDR3 has 12 amino acids. CDR1 is SEHNR, CDR2 FQNEAQ, per germline (reference sequence). The CDR3 protein is CASSRAPQPQHF. CDR3 in DNA: TGTGCCAGCAGCAGAGCCCCTCAGCCCCAGCATTTT.

The rearrangement uses TRBV5-6 and TRBJ2-7; D is uncertain. Germline assignment: CDR1 SGHDT and CDR2 YYEEEE. V was cut by 3 bases and J by 5 bases, with 12 bases left in between. The CDR3 totals 13 residues. CDR3 sequence: CASSSGYTDEQYF. Written as DNA, the CDR3 is TGTGCCAGCAGCTCTGGGTACACCGACGAGCAGTACTTC.

The rearrangement links TRBV14 to TRBJ2-3, with 7 bases matching TRBD1. V was pared by 0 bases and J by 0 bases, with 3 bases of the junction left unmatched. Germline V lookup: CDR1 SGHDN, CDR2 FVKESK. The CDR3 sequence is 16 residues long. CDR3 sequence (DNA): TGTGCCAGCAGCCAAGATGACAGGGTTAGCACAGATACGCAGTATTTT. Amino acid sequence: CASSQDDRVSTDTQYF.

The CDR3: CAGAGIRTYEQYF. The CDR3 region has the DNA TGTGCCGGCGCCGGCATCAGGACCTACGAGCAGTACTTC. J is TRBJ2-7 and V is TRBV11-3; D is ambiguous. CDR1 is SGHNT and CDR2 is YENEEA in the germline V gene. This CDR3 comprises 13 residues. The germline V and J ends were trimmed by 11 bases and 2 bases, with 16 bases remaining between them.

The V and J genes are TRBV7-6 and TRBJ1-1; 12 bases fit TRBD1. After removal of 0 bases from V and 11 bases from J, the junction contained 7 bases not matched to a gene. Per germline, CDR1 SGHVS and CDR2 FNYEAQ. The CDR3 spans 15 residues. DNA for the CDR3: TGTGCCAGCAGCTTAGCGGGGACAGGGGGCGGGAAGGCTTTCTTT. Protein product: CASSLAGTGGGKAFF.

The gene calls are TRBV9 and TRBJ2-7, with D possibly TRBD1 on 5 matching bases. The CDR3 loop spans 13 amino acids. The V end lost 3 bases, the J end lost 3 bases, and 10 bases lay between the germline ends. From germline, CDR1 is SGDLS and CDR2 YYNGEE. CDR3: CASSEETDYEQYF. CDR3 DNA: TGTGCCAGCAGCGAGGAGACAGACTACGAGCAGTACTTC.

The J gene is TRBJ2-3, the V gene TRBV29-1, with 12 bases aligning to TRBD2. Germline V lookup: CDR1 SQVTM, CDR2 ANQGSEA. Trimming cost V 6 bases and J 6 bases; bases outside gene matches: 4. The CDR3 runs to 13 residues. The CDR3 spells CSVTSGGWDTQYF. The CDR3 DNA follows: TGCAGCGTGACTAGCGGGGGATGGGATACGCAGTATTTT.

The chain links TRBV19 to TRBJ2-2; the D gene is possibly TRBD1 (5 bases). CDR1 LNHDA and CDR2 SQIVND come from the germline V gene (reference sequence). V was pared by 3 bases and J by 5 bases, with 13 bases between. The CDR3 length is 15 residues. CDR3 loop: CASSIADTYTGELFF. The CDR3 DNA reads TGTGCCAGTAGTATCGCGGACACCTATACCGGGGAGCTGTTTTTT.

This clone appeared once. The chain joins TRBV7-2 to TRBJ2-2, with D unclear. Trimming stripped 2 bases from V and 1 base from J, with 8 bases between. The CDR3 totals 15 residues. In germline, CDR1 is SGHTA, CDR2 FQGNSA. The CDR3, as DNA: TGTGCCAGCAGCTTATTTGCAGAGAACACCGGGGAGCTGTTTTTT. This encodes CASSLFAENTGELFF.

The chain recombines TRBV5-6 with TRBJ2-1, with D tentatively TRBD1 (6 bases). Trimming shortened V by 2 bases and J by 3 bases, and 12 bases separated the two germline ends. In germline, CDR1 is SGHDT, CDR2 YYEEEE. The CDR3 runs to 15 residues. As DNA, the CDR3 is TGTGCCAGCAGCTTTTCCGGGACAAACTACAATGAGCAGTTCTTC. This codes for CASSFSGTNYNEQFF.

This chain links TRBV27 with TRBJ2-7; weak D call: TRBD1 (6 bases). Germline V CDR1 and CDR2: MNHEY, SMNVEV (reference sequence). The CDR3 sequence is 15 residues long. The V and J ends lost 0 bases and 1 base respectively, with 10 bases between them. The CDR3 nucleotides are TGTGCCAGCAGTTTATCTGCAGGGGAGTCCTACGAGCAGTACTTC. Translating it yields CASSLSAGESYEQYF.

The CDR3 sequence: CASSLQDSYEQYF. The CDR3 nucleotides read TGTGCCAGCAGCCTACAAGATTCCTACGAGCAGTACTTC. The chain recombines TRBV7-8 with TRBJ2-7; no clear D gene. Germline V gene sequence: CDR1 SGHVS, CDR2 FQNEAQ. This CDR3 has 13 residues. The V gene lost 5 bases and the J gene lost 1 base, with 9 bases spanning the gap.

The chain has TRBV19 and TRBJ1-1; TRBD1 matches at 9 bases. Germline assignment: CDR1 LNHDA and CDR2 SQIVND (reference sequence). CDR3 length: 16 amino acids. V was pared by 6 bases and J by 3 bases, with 11 bases of the junction left unmatched. In DNA, the CDR3 is TGTGCCAGTAGGAAACCACAGGGGGCGCGAGACACTGAAGCTTTCTTT. Translating gives CASRKPQGARDTEAFF.

The J gene is TRBJ1-1, the V gene TRBV5-1, with 10 bases identical to TRBD1. CDR1 is SGHRS and CDR2 is YFSETQ in the germline V gene. The CDR3 runs to 17 residues. J lost 1 base, V lost 2 bases, and 8 bases had no gene match. For the CDR3, the DNA is TGCGCCAGCAGCTTCTTGACAGGGGGCGGTCCGAACACTGAAGCTTTCTTT. It translates to CASSFLTGGGPNTEAFF.

This clone showed up just once. The J gene is TRBJ2-7, the V gene TRBV10-1; D gene unclear. CDR1 and CDR2 from the germline V gene are WNHNN and SYGVQD (reference sequence). Trimming removed 2 bases from V and 3 bases from J, with 8 bases in between. The length of the CDR3 is 13 residues. This CDR3 is CASSERLSYEQYF. In DNA, the CDR3 is TGCGCCAGCAGTGAGAGGTTGAGCTACGAGCAGTACTTC.

The rearrangement uses TRBV30 and TRBJ1-5; D perhaps matches TRBD1 (6 bases). Looked up from germline, CDR1 is GTSNPN and CDR2 is SVGIG (reference sequence). Trimming removed 2 bases at V and 4 bases at J, with 9 bases between. The CDR3 is 13 amino acids. The CDR3 coding sequence is TGTGCCTGGAGTAACAGGGAAAATCAGCCCCAGCATTTT. Translating gives CAWSNRENQPQHF.

This chain joins TRBV20-1 and TRBJ1-1, with D possibly matching TRBD1 (5 bases). Trimming cost V 3 bases and J 1 base, with 6 bases left between them. Germline V gene lookup returns CDR1 DFQATT and CDR2 SNEGSKA (reference sequence). The CDR3 runs to 12 residues. The CDR3 region has the DNA TGCAGTGCTAGTGACAGGAACACTGAAGCTTTCTTT. Protein: CSASDRNTEAFF.

This clone was recorded many times. The DNA of the CDR3 is TGTGCCAGCAGTGACTCTAGCGGGGGGGCCAATGAGCAGTTCTTC. This sequence encodes CASSDSSGGANEQFF. The rearrangement uses TRBV6-4 and TRBJ2-1, with 11 bases fitting TRBD2. Germline V gives CDR1 MRHNA, CDR2 SNTAGT. Trimming cost V 0 bases and J 6 bases; bases outside gene matches: 1. There are 15 residues in the CDR3.

The V and J genes are TRBV9 and TRBJ1-4; 10 bases map to TRBD1. In germline, CDR1 is SGDLS, CDR2 YYNGEE. The CDR3 loop spans 15 amino acids. The V gene end was trimmed by 4 bases and the J gene end by 10 bases; junction bases not matched to a gene: 10. CDR3 nucleotides: TGTGCCAGCAGCTCACTCAGGACAGGGGGAGGAAAACTGTTTTTT. It yields the protein CASSSLRTGGGKLFF.

The V gene is TRBV6-5, the J gene TRBJ2-1, with 8 bases fitting TRBD1. The CDR3 covers 15 residues. Looked up from germline, CDR1 is MNHEY and CDR2 is SVGAGI. Unmatched junction bases numbered 4, after V lost 6 bases and J lost 0 bases. CDR3 sequence (DNA): TGTGCCAGCAGGACGGACAGGGACTCCTACAATGAGCAGTTCTTC. Its translation is CASRTDRDSYNEQFF.

This chain links TRBV11-2 with TRBJ2-7; 11 bases line up with TRBD2. CDR1 and CDR2 from the germline V gene are SGHAT and FQNNGV. V lost 0 bases, J lost 2 bases, and 6 bases stayed unmatched. The CDR3 has 17 residues. The CDR3 protein is CASSLDWLAGGTYEQYF. The DNA for the CDR3 is TGTGCCAGCAGCTTAGATTGGCTAGCGGGAGGAACCTACGAGCAGTACTTC. The complete variable domain, with remaining parts taken from reference TRBV11-2 and TRBJ2-7, reads EAGVAQSPRYKIIEKRQSVAFWCNPISGHATLYWYQQILGQGPKLLIQFQNNGVVDDSQLPKDRFSAERLKGVDSTLKIQPAKLEDSAVYLCASSLDWLAGGTYEQYFGPGTRLTVT.

CDR3 residues: CASSILGVQGRQPQHF. The CDR3 coding sequence is TGTGCCAGTAGTATTCTTGGCGTCCAGGGACGTCAGCCCCAGCATTTT. The V call is TRBV19, the J call TRBJ1-5; tentatively, D is TRBD1 (5 bases). Germline V CDR1 and CDR2: LNHDA, SQIVND (reference sequence). V was clipped by 3 bases and J by 6 bases, with 18 bases between them. The CDR3 runs to 16 residues. Full variable domain (remainder filled in from reference TRBV19 and TRBJ1-5): DGGITQSPKYLFRKEGQNVTLSCEQNLNHDAMYWYRQDPGQGLRLIYYSQIVNDFQKGDIAEGYSVSREKKESFPLTVTSAQKNPTAFYLCASSILGVQGRQPQHFGDGTRLSIL.

The chain recombines TRBV5-1 with TRBJ2-7, with D possibly matching TRBD1 (6 bases). CDR1 is SGHRS and CDR2 is YFSETQ in the germline V gene. V gave up 0 bases and J gave up 3 bases, with 16 bases separating them. The CDR3 contains 16 residues. The CDR3 loop is CASSLDSPTGVYEQYF. The CDR3 DNA sequence: TGCGCCAGCAGCTTGGATAGCCCGACAGGAGTCTACGAGCAGTACTTC.

The chain employs TRBV18 and TRBJ2-1; 9 bases are a match to TRBD2. CDR1 KGHSH and CDR2 LQKENI come from the germline V gene. The CDR3 has 19 amino acids. V was clipped by 0 bases and J by 0 bases; unmatched bases: 9. The CDR3 nucleotides are TGTGCCAGCTCACCACCGTCGAGCGGGGGGTTGAGCTCCTACAATGAGCAGTTCTTC. It translates to CASSPPSSGGLSSYNEQFF.

This chain links TRBV6-4 with TRBJ1-2, with D hard to call. From germline, CDR1 is MRHNA and CDR2 SNTAGT. V lost 2 bases and J 4 bases, leaving 14 bases between the germline ends. The CDR3 loop spans 15 amino acids. The CDR3 is CASSDTPQALYGYTF. The CDR3 region has the DNA TGTGCCAGCAGTGACACCCCCCAGGCACTCTATGGCTACACCTTC.